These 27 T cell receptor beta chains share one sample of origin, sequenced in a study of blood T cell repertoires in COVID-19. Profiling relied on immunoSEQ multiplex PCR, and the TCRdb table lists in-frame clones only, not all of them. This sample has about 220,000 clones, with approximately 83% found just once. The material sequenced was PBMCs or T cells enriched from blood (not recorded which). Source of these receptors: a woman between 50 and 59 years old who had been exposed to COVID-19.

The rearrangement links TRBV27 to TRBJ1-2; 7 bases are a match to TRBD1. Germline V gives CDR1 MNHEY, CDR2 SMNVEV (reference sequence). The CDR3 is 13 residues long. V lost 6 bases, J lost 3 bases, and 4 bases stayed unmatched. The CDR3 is CASRRQGYYGYTF. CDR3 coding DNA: TGTGCCAGCAGGAGACAGGGCTACTATGGCTACACCTTC.

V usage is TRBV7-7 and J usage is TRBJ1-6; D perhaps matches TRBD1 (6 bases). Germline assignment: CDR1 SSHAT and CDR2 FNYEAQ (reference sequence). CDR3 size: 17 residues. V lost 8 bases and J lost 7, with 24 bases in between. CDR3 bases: TGTGCCAGCTGGGGTCCCCACAGGGCGCGGCAGAATTCACCCCTCCACTTT. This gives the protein CASWGPHRARQNSPLHF.

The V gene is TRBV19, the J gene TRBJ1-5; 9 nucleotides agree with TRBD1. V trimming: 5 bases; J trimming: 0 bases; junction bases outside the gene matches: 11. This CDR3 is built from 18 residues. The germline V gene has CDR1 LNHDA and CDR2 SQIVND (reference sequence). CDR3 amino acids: CASSSGQGRRDSNQPQHF. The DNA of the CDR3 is TGTGCCAGTAGTTCGGGACAGGGAAGGAGGGATAGCAATCAGCCCCAGCATTTT.

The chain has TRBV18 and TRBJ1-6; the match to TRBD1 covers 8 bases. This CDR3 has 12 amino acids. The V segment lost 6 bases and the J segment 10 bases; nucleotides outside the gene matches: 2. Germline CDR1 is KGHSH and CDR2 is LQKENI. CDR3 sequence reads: CASSDRDSPLHF. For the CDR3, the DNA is TGTGCCAGCTCGGACAGGGACTCACCCCTCCACTTT.

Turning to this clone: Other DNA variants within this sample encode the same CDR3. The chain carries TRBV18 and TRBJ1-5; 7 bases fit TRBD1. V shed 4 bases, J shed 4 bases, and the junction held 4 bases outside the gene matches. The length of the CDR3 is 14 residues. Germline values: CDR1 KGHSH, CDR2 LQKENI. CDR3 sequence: CASSLGQTNQPQHF. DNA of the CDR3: TGTGCCAGCTCACTGGGACAGACAAATCAGCCCCAGCATTTT.

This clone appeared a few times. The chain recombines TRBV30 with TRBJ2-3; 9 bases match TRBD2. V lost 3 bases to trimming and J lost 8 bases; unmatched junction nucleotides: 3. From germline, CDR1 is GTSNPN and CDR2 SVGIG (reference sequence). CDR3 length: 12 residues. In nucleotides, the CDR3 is TGTGCCTGGAGGCTAGCGGGGCCTACGCAGTATTTT. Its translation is CAWRLAGPTQYF.

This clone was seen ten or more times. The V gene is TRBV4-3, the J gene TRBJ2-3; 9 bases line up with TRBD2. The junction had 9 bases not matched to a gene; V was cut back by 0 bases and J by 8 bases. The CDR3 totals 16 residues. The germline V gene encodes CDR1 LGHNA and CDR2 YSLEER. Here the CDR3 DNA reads TGCGCCAGCAGCCAAGATCAGTTGGCGGGGGGGGGTACGCAGTATTTT. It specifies CASSQDQLAGGGTQYF.

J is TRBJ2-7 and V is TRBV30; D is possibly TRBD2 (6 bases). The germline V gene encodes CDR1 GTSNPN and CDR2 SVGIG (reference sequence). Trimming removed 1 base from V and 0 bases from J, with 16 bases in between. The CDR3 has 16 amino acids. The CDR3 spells CAWSGGRTGSSYEQYF. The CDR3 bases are TGTGCCTGGAGTGGTGGGAGGACGGGGTCCTCCTACGAGCAGTACTTC.

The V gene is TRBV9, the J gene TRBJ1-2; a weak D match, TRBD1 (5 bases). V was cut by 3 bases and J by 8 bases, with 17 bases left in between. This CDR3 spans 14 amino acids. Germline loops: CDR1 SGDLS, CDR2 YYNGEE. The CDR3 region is CASSASGNPFGYTF. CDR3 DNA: TGTGCCAGCAGCGCTTCAGGGAATCCGTTCGGCTACACCTTC.

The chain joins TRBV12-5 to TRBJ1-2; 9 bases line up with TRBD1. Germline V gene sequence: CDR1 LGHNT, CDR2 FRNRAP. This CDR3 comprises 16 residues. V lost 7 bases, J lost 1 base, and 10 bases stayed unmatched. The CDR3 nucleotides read TGTGCTAGTGCCCAAACGGGACAGGGTTTTAACTATGGCTACACCTTC. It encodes CASAQTGQGFNYGYTF. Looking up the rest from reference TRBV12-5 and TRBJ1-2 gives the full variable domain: DARVTQTPRHKVTEMGQEVTMRCQPILGHNTVFWYRQTMMQGLELLAYFRNRAPLDDSGMPKDRFSAEMPDATLATLKIQPSEPRDSAVYFCASAQTGQGFNYGYTFGSGTRLTVV.

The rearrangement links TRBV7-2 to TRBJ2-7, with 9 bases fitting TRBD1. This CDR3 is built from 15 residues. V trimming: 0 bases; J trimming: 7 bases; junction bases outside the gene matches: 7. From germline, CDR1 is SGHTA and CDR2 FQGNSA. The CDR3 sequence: CASSLAGTGRREQYF. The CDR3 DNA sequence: TGTGCCAGCAGCTTAGCCGGGACAGGGAGAAGGGAGCAGTACTTC.

The CDR3 protein is CSVQAGGGETQYF. CDR3 DNA: TGCAGCGTCCAAGCGGGGGGTGGGGAGACCCAGTACTTC. The chain couples TRBV29-1 to TRBJ2-5, with TRBD2 matching 9 bases. The CDR3 runs to 13 residues. V lost 6 bases to trimming and J lost 5 bases; unmatched junction nucleotides: 7. Germline CDR1 and CDR2: SQVTM and ANQGSEA. The complete variable domain, with remaining parts taken from reference TRBV29-1 and TRBJ2-5, reads SAVISQKPSRDICQRGTSLTIQCQVDSQVTMMFWYRQQPGQSLTLIATANQGSEATYESGFVIDKFPISRPNLTFSTLTVSNMSPEDSSIYLCSVQAGGGETQYFGPGTRLLVL.

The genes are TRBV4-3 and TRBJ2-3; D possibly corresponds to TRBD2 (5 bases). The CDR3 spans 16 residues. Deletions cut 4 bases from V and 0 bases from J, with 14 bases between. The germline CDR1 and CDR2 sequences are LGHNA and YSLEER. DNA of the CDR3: TGCGCCAGCAGCCCCTCCGCGAGGGCTAGCACAGATACGCAGTATTTT. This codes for CASSPSARASTDTQYF.

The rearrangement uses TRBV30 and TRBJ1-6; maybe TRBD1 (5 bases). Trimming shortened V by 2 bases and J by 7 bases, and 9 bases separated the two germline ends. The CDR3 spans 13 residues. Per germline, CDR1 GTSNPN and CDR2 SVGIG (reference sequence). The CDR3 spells CAWSIGGNSPLHF. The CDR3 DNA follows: TGTGCCTGGAGTATCGGGGGAAATTCACCCCTCCACTTT.

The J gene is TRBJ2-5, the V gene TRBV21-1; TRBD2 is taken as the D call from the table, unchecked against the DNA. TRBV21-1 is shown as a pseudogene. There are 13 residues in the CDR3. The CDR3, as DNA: TGTGCCAGCAGAAGGGTAGACGGGGGGACCCAGTACTTC. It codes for CASRRVDGGTQYF.

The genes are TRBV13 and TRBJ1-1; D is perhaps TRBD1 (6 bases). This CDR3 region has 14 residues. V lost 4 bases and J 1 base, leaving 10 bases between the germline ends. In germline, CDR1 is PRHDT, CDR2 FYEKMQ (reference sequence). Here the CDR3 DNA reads TGTGCCAGCAGCTACCGAGGGGGGAACACTGAAGCTTTCTTT. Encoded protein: CASSYRGGNTEAFF.

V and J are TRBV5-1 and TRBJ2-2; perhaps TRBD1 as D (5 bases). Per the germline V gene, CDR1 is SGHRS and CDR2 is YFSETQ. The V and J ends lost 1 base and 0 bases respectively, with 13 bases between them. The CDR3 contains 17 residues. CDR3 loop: CASSLQWQGSNTGELFF. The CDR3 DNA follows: TGCGCCAGCAGCTTGCAATGGCAGGGCTCGAACACCGGGGAGCTGTTTTTT.

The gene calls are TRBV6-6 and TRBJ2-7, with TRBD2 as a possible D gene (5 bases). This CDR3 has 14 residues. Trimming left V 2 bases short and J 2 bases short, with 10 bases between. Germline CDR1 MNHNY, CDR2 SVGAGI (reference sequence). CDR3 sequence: CASSYDLGAYEQYF. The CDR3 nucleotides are TGTGCCAGCAGTTACGACCTCGGGGCCTACGAGCAGTACTTC.

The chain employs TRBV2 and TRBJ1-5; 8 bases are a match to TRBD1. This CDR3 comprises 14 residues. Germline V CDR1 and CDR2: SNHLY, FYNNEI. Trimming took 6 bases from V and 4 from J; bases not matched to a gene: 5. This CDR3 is CASSGQGSNQPQHF. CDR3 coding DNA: TGTGCCAGCAGCGGACAGGGCAGTAATCAGCCCCAGCATTTT.

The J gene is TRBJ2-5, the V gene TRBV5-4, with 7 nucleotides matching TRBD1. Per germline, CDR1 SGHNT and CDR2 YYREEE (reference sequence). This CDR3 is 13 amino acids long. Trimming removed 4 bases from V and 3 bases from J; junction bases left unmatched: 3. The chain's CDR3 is CASSKGQEETQYF. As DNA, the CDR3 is TGTGCCAGCAGCAAAGGACAGGAAGAGACCCAGTACTTC.

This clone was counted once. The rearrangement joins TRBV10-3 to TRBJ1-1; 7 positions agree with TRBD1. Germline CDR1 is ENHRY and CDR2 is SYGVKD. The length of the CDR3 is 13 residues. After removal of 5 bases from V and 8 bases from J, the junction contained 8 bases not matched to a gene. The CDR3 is CAISQQGRGEAFF. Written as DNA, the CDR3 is TGTGCCATCAGTCAACAGGGGCGGGGAGAAGCTTTCTTT.

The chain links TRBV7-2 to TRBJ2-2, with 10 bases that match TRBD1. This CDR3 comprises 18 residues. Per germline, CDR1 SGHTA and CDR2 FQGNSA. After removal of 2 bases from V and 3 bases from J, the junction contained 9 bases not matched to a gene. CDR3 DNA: TGTGCCAGCAGCTTACGAAGACGGGGGACAGGGGACACCGGGGAGCTGTTTTTT. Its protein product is CASSLRRRGTGDTGELFF.

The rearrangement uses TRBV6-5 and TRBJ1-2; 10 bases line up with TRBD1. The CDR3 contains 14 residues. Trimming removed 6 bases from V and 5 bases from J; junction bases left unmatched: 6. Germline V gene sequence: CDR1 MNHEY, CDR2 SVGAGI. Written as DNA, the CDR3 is TGTGCCAGCAGCCCGGGACAGGGGATGTATGGCTACACCTTC. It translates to CASSPGQGMYGYTF.

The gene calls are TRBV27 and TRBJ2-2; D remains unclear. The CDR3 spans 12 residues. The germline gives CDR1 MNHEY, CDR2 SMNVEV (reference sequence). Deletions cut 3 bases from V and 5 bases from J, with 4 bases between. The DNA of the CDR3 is TGTGCCAGCAGTTTTGTAACCGGGGAGCTGTTTTTT. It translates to CASSFVTGELFF.

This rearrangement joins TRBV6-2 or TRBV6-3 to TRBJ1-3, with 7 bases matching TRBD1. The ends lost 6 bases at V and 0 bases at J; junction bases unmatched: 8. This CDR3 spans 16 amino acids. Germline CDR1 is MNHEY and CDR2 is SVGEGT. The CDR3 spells CASSPSRGISGNTIYF. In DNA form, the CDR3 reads TGTGCCAGCAGCCCCAGCAGGGGGATCTCTGGAAACACCATATATTTT.

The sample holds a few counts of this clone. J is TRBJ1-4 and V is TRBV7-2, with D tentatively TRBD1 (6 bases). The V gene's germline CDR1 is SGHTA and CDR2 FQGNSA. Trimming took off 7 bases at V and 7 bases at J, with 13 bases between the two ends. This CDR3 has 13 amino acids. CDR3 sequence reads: CASKGGFGEKLFF. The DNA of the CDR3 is TGTGCCAGCAAGGGGGGGTTTGGTGAAAAACTGTTTTTT.

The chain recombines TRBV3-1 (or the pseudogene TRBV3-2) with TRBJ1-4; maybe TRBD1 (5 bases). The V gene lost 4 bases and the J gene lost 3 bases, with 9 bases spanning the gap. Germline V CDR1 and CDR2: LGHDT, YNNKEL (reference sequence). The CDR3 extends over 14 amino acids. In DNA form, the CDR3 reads TGTGCCAGCAGCCGACGACAGTCTAATGAAAAACTGTTTTTT. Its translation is CASSRRQSNEKLFF.